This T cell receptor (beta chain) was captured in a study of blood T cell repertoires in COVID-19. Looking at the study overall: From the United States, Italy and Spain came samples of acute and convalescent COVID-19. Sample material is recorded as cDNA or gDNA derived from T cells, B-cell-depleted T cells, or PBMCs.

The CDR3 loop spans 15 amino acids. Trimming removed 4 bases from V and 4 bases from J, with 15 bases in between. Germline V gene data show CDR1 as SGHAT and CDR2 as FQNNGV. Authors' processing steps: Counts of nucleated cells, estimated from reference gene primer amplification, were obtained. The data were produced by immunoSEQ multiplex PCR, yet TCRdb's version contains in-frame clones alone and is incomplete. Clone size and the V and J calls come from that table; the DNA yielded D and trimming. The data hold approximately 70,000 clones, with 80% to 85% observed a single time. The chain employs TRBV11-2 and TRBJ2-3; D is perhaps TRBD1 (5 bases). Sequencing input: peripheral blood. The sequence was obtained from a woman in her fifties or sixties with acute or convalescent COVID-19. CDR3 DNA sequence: TGTGCCAGCAGCTCCCAGGGCGGTGGGGCAGATACGCAGTATTTT. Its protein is CASSSQGGGADTQYF.